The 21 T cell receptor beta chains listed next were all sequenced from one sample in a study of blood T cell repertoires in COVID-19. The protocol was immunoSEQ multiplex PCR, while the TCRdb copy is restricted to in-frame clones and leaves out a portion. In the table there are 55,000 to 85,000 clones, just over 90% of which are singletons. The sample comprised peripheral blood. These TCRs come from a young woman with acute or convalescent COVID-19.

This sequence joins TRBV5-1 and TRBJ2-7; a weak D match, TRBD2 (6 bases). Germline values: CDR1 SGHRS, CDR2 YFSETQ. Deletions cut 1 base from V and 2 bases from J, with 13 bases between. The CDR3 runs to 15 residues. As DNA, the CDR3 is TGCGCCAGCAGCTTGCTGCGGGACTCAACCTACGAGCAGTACTTC. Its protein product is CASSLLRDSTYEQYF.

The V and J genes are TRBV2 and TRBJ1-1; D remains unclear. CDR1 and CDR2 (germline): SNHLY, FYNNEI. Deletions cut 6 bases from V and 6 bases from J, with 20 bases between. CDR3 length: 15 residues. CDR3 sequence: CASSESQLAGAEAFF. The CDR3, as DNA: TGTGCCAGCAGCGAATCCCAGTTAGCGGGAGCTGAAGCTTTCTTT.

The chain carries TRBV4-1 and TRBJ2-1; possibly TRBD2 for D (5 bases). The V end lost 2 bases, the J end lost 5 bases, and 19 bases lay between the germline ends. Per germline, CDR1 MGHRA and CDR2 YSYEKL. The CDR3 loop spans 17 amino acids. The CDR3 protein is CASSQQMSGTIDNEQFF. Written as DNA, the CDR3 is TGCGCCAGCAGCCAACAAATGAGCGGAACTATCGACAATGAGCAGTTCTTC.

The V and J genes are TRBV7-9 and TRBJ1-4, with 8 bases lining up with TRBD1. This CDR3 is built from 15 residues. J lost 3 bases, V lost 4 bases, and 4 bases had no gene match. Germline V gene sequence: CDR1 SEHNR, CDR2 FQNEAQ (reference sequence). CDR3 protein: CASSYLGQANEKLFF. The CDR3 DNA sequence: TGTGCCAGCAGCTATCTGGGACAGGCTAATGAAAAACTGTTTTTT.

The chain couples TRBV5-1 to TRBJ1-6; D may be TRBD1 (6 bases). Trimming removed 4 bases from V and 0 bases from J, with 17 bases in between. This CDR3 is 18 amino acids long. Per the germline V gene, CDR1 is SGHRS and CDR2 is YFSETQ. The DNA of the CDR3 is TGCGCCAGCAGCCTGGGGACAACTACTCACTCCTATAATTCACCCCTCCACTTT. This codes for CASSLGTTTHSYNSPLHF.

The CDR3 sequence: CASSPPTTTRRLLAGAYEQYF. CDR3 DNA: TGTGCCAGCAGCCCTCCGACAACTACCAGGCGGCTACTAGCGGGAGCCTACGAGCAGTACTTC. The chain has TRBV3-1 (or the pseudogene TRBV3-2) and TRBJ2-7, with 11 bases matching TRBD2. The CDR3 has 21 amino acids. Per the germline V gene, CDR1 is LGHDT and CDR2 is YNNKEL (reference sequence). The V and J ends lost 4 bases and 2 bases, in that order; junction bases with no gene match: 22.

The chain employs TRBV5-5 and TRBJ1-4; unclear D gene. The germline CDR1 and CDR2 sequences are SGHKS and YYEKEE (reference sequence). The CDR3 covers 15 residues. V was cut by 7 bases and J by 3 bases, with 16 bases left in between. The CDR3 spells CASCPPRRANEKLFF. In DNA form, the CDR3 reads TGTGCCAGCTGCCCCCCGCGGCGGGCTAATGAAAAACTGTTTTTT.

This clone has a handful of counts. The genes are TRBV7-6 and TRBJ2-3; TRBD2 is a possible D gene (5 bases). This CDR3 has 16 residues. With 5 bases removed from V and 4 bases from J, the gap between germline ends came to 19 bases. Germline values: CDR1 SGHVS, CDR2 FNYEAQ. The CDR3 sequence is CASSPDQRTRADTQYF. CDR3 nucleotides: TGTGCCAGCAGCCCAGACCAGCGGACCCGGGCAGATACGCAGTATTTT. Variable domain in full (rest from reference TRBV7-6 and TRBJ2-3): GAGVSQSPRYKVTKRGQDVALRCDPISGHVSLYWYRQALGQGPEFLTYFNYEAQQDKSGLPNDRFSAERPEGSISTLTIQRTEQRDSAMYRCASSPDQRTRADTQYFGPGTRLTVL.

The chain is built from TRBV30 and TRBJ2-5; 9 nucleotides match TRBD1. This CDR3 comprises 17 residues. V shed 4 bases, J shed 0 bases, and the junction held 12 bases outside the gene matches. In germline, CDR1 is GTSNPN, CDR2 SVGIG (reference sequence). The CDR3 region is CAWNKGSDRGHQETQYF. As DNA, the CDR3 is TGTGCCTGGAACAAAGGATCGGACAGGGGCCACCAAGAGACCCAGTACTTC.

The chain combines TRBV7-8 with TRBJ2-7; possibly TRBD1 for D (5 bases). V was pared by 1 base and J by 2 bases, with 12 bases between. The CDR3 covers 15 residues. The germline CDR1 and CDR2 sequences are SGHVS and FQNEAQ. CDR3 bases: TGTGCCAGCAGCTTAGTCCAGGACACTGCCTACGAGCAGTACTTC. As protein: CASSLVQDTAYEQYF.

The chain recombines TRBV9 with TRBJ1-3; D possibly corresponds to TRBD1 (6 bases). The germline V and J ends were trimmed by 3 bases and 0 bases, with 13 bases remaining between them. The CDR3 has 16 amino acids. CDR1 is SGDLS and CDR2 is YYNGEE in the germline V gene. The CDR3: CASSARGQLSGNTIYF. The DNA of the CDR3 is TGTGCCAGCAGCGCCAGGGGACAACTCTCTGGAAACACCATATATTTT.

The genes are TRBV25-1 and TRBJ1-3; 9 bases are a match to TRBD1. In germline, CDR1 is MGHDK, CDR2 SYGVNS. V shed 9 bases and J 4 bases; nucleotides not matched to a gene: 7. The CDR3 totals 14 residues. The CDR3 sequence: CASTGQGSGNTIYF. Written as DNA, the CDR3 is TGTGCCAGTACGGGACAGGGATCCGGAAACACCATATATTTT.

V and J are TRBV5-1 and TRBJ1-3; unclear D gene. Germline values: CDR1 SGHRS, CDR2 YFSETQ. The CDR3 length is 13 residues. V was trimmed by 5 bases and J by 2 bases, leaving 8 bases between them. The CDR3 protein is CASSNSAGNTIYF. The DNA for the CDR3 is TGCGCCAGCAGTAACAGTGCTGGAAACACCATATATTTT.

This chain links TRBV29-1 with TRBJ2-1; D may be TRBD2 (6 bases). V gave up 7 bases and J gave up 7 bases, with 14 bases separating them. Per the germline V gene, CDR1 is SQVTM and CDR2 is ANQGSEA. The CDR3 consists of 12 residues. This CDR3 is CSATRGINEQFF. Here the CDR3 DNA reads TGCAGCGCTACACGGGGGATAAATGAGCAGTTCTTC.

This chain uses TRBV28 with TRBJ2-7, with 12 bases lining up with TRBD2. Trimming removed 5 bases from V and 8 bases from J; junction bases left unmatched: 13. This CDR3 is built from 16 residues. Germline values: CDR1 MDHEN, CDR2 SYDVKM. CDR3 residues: CASSTILAGGPRKQYF. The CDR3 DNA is TGTGCCAGCAGTACCATACTAGCGGGGGGCCCCAGAAAGCAGTACTTC.

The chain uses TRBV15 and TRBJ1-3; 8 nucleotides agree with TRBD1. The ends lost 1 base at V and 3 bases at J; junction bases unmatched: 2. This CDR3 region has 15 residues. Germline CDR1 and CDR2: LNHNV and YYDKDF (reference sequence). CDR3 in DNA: TGTGCCACCAGCAGAGGGACAGGGTTTGGAAACACCATATATTTT. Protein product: CATSRGTGFGNTIYF. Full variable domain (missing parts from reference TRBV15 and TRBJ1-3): DAMVIQNPRYQVTQFGKPVTLSCSQTLNHNVMYWYQQKSSQAPKLLFHYYDKDFNNEADTPDNFQSRRPNTSFCFLDIRSPGLGDTAMYLCATSRGTGFGNTIYFGEGSWLTVV.

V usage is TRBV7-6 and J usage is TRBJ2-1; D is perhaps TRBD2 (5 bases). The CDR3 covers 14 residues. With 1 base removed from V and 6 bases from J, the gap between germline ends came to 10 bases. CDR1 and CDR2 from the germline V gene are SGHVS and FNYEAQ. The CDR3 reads CASSLGPSSNEQFF. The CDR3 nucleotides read TGTGCCAGCAGCTTAGGCCCTAGCAGCAATGAGCAGTTCTTC.

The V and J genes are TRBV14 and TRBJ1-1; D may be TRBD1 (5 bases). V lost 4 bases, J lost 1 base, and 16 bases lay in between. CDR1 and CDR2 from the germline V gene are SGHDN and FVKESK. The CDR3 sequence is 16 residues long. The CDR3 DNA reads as TGTGCCAGCAGCCTGAAGGGGTTGGGGAAGAACACTGAAGCTTTCTTT. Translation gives CASSLKGLGKNTEAFF.

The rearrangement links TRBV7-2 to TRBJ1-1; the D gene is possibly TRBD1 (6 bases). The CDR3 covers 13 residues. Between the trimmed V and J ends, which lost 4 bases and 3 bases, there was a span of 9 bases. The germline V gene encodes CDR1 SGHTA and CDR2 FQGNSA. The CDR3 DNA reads TGTGCCAGCAGCTGGCAGGGGTACACTGAAGCTTTCTTT. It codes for CASSWQGYTEAFF.

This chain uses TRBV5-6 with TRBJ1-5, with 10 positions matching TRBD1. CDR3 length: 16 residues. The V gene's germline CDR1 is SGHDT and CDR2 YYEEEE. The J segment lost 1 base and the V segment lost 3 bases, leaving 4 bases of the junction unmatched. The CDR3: CASSSGTGASNQPQHF. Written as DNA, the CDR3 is TGTGCCAGCAGCTCCGGGACAGGGGCCAGCAATCAGCCCCAGCATTTT.

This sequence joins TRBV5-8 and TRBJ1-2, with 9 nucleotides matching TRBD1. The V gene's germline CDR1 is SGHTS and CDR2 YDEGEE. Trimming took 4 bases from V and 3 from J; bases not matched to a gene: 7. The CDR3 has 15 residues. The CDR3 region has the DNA TGTGCCAGCAGCAACTGGGACAGGGAGGACTATGGCTACACCTTC. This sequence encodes CASSNWDREDYGYTF.